This T cell receptor (beta chain) was retrieved from a study of sequential checkpoint blockade in melanoma (dated by TCRdb to the late 2010s). For context, the study as a whole: Patients were randomized 1:1 to first-line nivolumab followed by ipilimumab (arm A) or ipilimumab followed by nivolumab (arm B). Maintenance nivolumab came after both trial sequences. The full study reports these points: Larger, independent patient cohorts are needed to validate the response-prediction model that combines TCR metrics and mutation burden.

In this sample, this clone turned up a few times. Its cognate antigen has yet to be identified. Base qualities are not at hand, and no much larger clone is one base apart. CDR3 length: 15 amino acids, cysteine to phenylalanine. Kept here is only the CDR3 DNA, which spans 45 bases and is read in frame from base 1. Reading the germline V gene gives CDR1 SGHDT and CDR2 YYEEEE. Trimming at the junction amounts to 3 bases on V and 1 base on J, and the germline ends lie 10 bases apart. The immunoSEQ Assay was used to immunosequence TCRbeta CDR3 regions from genomic DNA. Before high-throughput sequencing, genomic DNA was amplified using bias-controlled multiplex PCR. In the authors' own workflow: To quantify the absolute abundance of each unique TCRbeta CDR3 region, the sequences were collapsed and filtered. Clonality, defined as 1 minus Pielou's evenness, was calculated using only productive rearrangements. A previously published method was used to identify clones whose frequencies were significantly greater in on-treatment samples than in baseline samples. In its TCRdb copy, this immuneACCESS table keeps in-frame sequences only and misses some clones. Where compared with another copy, unresolved V genes explain less than half of these, and the others have no known cause. V, J and clone size reflect that table, while D and trimming were determined from the DNA. The sample yields thousands of clones; under 60% were counted once. The ten largest make up around 45% of the sample.

The treatment or condition label for this specimen denotes: randomized to nivolumab then ipilimumab (arm A) or the reverse (arm B). None of the patients in the trial had previously been given DNA-damaging chemotherapy. Live CD3+CD8+ cells negative for CD19 and CD56 were sorted from thawed PBMCs on a FACS Aria II flow cytometer. The samples were obtained from melanoma patients enrolled in CheckMate 064, an open-label, randomized phase II trial testing sequential checkpoint blockade. Peripheral blood mononuclear cells were obtained through leukapheresis, purified using Ficoll-Paque, and frozen in human serum containing around 10% DMSO. Immediately after sorting, the purity of the sorted blood CD3+CD8+ cells was confirmed to be >95%, and DNA was then extracted.

In this chain, TRBV5-6 is recombined with TRBJ2-2; the D gene is possibly TRBD1, with 6 bases matching. The TCR sequence derives from a human donor with melanoma. This specimen consisted of CD8+ T cells sorted from blood (inferred from file names), obtained from a patient given nivolumab and ipilimumab in sequence. This receptor has the CDR3 CASSSLQGNTGELFF. The base sequence is TGTGCCAGCAGCTCATTACAGGGGAACACCGGGGAGCTGTTTTTT.